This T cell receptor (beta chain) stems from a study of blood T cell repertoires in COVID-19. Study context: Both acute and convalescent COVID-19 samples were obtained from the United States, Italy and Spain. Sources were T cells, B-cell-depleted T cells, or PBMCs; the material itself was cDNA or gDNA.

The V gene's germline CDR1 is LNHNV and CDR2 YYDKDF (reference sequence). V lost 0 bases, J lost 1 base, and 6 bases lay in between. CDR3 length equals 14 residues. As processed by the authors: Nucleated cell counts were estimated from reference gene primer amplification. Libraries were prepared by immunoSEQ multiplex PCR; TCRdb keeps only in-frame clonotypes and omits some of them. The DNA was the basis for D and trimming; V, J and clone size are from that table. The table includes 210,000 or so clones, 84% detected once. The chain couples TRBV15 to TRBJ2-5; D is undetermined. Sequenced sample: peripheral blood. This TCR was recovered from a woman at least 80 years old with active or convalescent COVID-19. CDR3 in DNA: TGTGCCACCAGCAGAGATGTGGCCCAAGAGACCCAGTACTTC. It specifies CATSRDVAQETQYF.